This T cell receptor (beta chain) was captured by sequencing in a study of T cell repertoires in cytomegalovirus infection. Study-level information: In public TCR beta signatures, there were indications of both CMV infection and matching HLA type. Study results and caveats: It was HLA-C-restricted CMV-specific TCR beta clonotypes that dominated the response ex vivo. Using cumulative public TCR beta family frequency, the authors identified those who carried CMV together with the relevant HLA.

CDR3 length: 15 residues. Trimming cost V 0 bases and J 0 bases, with 6 bases left between them. Germline CDR1 LNHDA, CDR2 SQIVND (reference sequence). This clonotype has only a few counts. Antigen specificity is unknown. In TCRdb, the reads were re-called with MiXCR into one record per CDR3 protein. Among 600,000 to 800,000 distinct CDR3 sequences listed, 20% to 25% were seen once. Sequencing was done on a sample of CD8+ T cells from PBMCs. This receptor was identified in a human donor in good health (CMV status not recorded). Some clones in this sample may be carry-over from other donors' samples. The rearrangement links TRBV19 to TRBJ2-1, with no clear D. CDR3 nucleotides: TGTGCCAGTAGTATAGACCCGAGCTCCTACAATGAGCAGTTCTTC. This sequence encodes CASSIDPSSYNEQFF.